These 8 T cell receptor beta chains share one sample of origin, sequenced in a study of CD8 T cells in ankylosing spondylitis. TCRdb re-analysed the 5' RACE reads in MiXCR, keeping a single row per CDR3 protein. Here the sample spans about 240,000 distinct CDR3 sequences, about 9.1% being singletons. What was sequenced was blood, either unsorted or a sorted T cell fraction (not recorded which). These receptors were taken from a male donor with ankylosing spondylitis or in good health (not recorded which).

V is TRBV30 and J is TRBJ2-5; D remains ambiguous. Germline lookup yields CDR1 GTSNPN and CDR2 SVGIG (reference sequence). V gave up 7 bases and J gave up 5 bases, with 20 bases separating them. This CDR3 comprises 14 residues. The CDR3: CAFYRSFERETQYF. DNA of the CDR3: TGTGCCTTCTACCGCTCATTTGAGAGGGAGACCCAGTACTTC.

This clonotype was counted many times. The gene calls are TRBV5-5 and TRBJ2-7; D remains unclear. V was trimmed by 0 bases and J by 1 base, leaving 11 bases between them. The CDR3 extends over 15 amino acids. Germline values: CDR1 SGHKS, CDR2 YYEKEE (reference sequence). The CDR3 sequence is CASSLGPGDSYEQYF. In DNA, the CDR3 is TGTGCCAGCAGCTTGGGCCCTGGGGATTCCTACGAGCAGTACTTC.

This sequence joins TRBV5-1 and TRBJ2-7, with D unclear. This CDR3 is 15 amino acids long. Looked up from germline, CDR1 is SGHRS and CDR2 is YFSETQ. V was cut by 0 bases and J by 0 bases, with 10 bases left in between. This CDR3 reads CASSLDFQSSYEQYF. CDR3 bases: TGCGCCAGCAGCTTGGATTTCCAAAGCTCCTACGAGCAGTACTTC.

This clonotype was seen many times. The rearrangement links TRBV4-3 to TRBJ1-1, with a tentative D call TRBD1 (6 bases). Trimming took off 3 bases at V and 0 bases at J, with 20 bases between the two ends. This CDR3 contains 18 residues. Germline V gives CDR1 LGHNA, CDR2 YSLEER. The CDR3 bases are TGCGCCAGCAGCCACGACCTGACTAGAACAGGGCTGAACACTGAAGCTTTCTTT. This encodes CASSHDLTRTGLNTEAFF.

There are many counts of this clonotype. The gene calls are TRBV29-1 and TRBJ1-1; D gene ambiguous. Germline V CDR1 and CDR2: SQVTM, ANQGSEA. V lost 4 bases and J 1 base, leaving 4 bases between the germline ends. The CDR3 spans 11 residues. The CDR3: CSVGENTEAFF. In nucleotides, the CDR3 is TGCAGCGTTGGGGAGAACACTGAAGCTTTCTTT.

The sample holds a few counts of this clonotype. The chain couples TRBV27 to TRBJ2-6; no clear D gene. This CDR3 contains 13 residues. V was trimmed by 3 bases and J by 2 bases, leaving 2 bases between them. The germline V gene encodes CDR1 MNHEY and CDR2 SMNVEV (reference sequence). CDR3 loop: CASSFTGANVLTF. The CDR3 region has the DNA TGTGCCAGCAGTTTCACTGGGGCCAACGTCCTGACTTTC.

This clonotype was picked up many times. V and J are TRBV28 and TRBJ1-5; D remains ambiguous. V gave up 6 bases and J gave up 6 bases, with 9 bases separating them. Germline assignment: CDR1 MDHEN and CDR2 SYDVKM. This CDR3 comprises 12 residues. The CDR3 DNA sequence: TGTGCCAGCAGCTTGCAGTCTCAGCCCCAGCATTTT. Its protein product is CASSLQSQPQHF.

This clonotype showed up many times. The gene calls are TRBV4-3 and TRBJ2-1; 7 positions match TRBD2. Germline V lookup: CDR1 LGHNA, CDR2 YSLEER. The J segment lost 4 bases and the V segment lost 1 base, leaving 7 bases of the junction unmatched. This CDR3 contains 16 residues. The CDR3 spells CASSQASGGSYNEQFF. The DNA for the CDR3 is TGCGCCAGCAGCCAAGCCTCTGGCGGGAGTTACAATGAGCAGTTCTTC.